This T cell receptor beta chain emerged from a study of CD8 T cells in Susac syndrome. Isolation of CD8+ and CD4+ T cells was performed negatively, whereas enrichment of TEMRA cells was done by FACS. Study-wide results and caveats: The study's TCR sequencing and HLA analysis covered a relatively small number of individuals, and the study acknowledged this.

CDR1 is SQVTM, CDR2 ANQGSEA, per germline. V lost 4 bases and J lost 5, with 11 bases in between. This CDR3 region has 12 residues. This clonotype was seen a single time. Its antigen is unknown. An amount of RNA that ranged from roughly 0.5 to 1 ug was reverse transcribed with random hexamers. TCRdb fed the immunoSEQ multiplex PCR reads into MiXCR, producing one record per CDR3 protein. The sample carries about 130,000 distinct CDR3 sequences, about 93% recorded once. Input material: CD4+ T cells from PBMCs. The genes are TRBV29-1 and TRBJ2-5; D might be TRBD1 (6 bases). The TCR originated in a human donor in good health. CDR3 bases: TGCAGCGTTGCTGGGGGCAGGGAGACCCAGTACTTC. Protein product: CSVAGGRETQYF. The full variable domain, in which reference TRBV29-1 and TRBJ2-5 provide the parts outside the CDR3, is SAVISQKPSRDICQRGTSLTIQCQVDSQVTMMFWYRQQPGQSLTLIATANQGSEATYESGFVIDKFPISRPNLTFSTLTVSNMSPEDSSIYLCSVAGGRETQYFGPGTRLLVL.